Described below is a single T cell receptor (beta chain) sequence and its context. What it recognizes is unknown. Template switching by 5'RACE with UMIs generated the TCR beta cDNA. Each CDR3 protein gets one entry in TCRdb, which reprocessed the 5' RACE reads and gives no DNA. The sample has about 440,000 distinct CDR3 sequences; the top ten hold about 7.1%. Germline V gene sequence: CDR1 MDHEN, CDR2 SYDVKM. The CDR3 runs 20 residues. The data originate from a study of T cells expressing NK-cell markers. Whole-study findings and limits: In more than 5 donors, dominant CD3+CD56+NKG2C+ clones formed about 1.0-7.0% of CD8+ cells.

Sequenced: blood T cells: a sorted CD56 or NKG2C T cell subset, CD4+ or CD8+ T cells, or bulk PBMC T cells (not recorded which). The TCR was taken from a woman aged 18-70 years in good health. The rearrangement joins TRBV28 to TRBJ2-5; TCRdb gives TRBD2 as the D gene, but with no DNA this cannot be confirmed. CDR3 sequence: CASSLSRLADHQGAQETQYF.